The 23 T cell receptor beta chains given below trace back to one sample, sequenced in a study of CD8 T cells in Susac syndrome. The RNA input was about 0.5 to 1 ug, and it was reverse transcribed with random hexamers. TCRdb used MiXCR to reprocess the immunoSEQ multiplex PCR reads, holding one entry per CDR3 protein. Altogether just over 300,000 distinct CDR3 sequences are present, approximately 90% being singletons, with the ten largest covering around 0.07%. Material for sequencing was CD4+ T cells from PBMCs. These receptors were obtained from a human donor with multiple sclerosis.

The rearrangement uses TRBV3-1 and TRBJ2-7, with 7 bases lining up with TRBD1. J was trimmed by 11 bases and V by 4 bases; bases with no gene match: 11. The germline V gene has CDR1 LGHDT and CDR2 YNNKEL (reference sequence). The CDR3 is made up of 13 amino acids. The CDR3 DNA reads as TGTGCCAGCAGCCGCCGGGACAGTCTTGGGAAGTACTTC. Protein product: CASSRRDSLGKYF.

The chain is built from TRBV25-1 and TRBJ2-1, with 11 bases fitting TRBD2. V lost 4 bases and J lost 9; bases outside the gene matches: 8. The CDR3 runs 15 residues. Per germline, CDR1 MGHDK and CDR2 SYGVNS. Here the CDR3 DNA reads TGTGCCAGCAGTGCTCTCGGGACTAGCGGCGGTGAGCAGTTCTTC. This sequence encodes CASSALGTSGGEQFF. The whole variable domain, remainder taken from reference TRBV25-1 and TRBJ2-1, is EADIYQTPRYLVIGTGKKITLECSQTMGHDKMYWYQQDPGMELHLIHYSYGVNSTEKGDLSSESTVSRIRTEHFPLTLESARPSHTSQYLCASSALGTSGGEQFFGPGTRLTVL.

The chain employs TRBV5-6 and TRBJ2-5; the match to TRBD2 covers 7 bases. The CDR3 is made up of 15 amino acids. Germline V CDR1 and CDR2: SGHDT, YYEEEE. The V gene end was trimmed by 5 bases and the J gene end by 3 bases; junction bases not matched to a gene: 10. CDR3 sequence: CASRKMGGLEETQYF. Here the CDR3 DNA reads TGTGCCAGCAGGAAGATGGGAGGGTTGGAAGAGACCCAGTACTTC.

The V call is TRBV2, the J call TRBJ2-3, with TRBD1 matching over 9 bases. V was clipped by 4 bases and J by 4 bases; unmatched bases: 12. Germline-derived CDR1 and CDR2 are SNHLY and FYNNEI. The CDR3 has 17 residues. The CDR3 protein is CASSVLSIGTGSDTQYF. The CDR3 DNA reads TGTGCCAGCAGTGTTCTTTCTATAGGGACAGGGTCAGATACGCAGTATTTT.

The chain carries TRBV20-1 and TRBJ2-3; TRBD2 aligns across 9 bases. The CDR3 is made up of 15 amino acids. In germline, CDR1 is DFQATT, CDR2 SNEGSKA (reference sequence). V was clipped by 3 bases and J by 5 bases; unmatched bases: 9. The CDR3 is CSASVSGSEGDTQYF. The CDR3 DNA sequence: TGCAGTGCTAGCGTTAGCGGGAGTGAAGGAGATACGCAGTATTTT.

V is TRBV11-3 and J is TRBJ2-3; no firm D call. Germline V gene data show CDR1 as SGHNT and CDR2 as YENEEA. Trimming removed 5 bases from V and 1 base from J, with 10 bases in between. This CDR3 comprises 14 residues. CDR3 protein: CASSLTLGTDTQYF. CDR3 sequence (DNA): TGTGCCAGCAGCCTGACATTGGGCACAGATACGCAGTATTTT. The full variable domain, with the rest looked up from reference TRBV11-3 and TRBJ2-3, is EAGVVQSPRYKIIEKKQPVAFWCNPISGHNTLYWYLQNLGQGPELLIRYENEEAVDDSQLPKDRFSAERLKGVDSTLKIQPAELGDSAVYLCASSLTLGTDTQYFGPGTRLTVL.

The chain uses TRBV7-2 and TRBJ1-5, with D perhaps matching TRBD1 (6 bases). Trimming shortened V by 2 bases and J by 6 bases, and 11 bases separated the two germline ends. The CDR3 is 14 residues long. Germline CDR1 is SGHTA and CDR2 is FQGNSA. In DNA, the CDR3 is TGTGCCAGCAGCTTAAGGGGGGCAAGTCAGCCCCAGCATTTT. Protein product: CASSLRGASQPQHF.

DNA for the CDR3: TGTGCCAGTAGTTACGCCCAGGGGGCCTACAATGAGCAGTTCTTC. Its translation: CASSYAQGAYNEQFF. The chain uses TRBV19 and TRBJ2-1; 7 positions agree with TRBD1. Trimming at V came to 5 bases and at J to 2 bases, leaving 6 bases not matched to a gene. The CDR3 is 15 amino acids. Looked up from germline, CDR1 is LNHDA and CDR2 is SQIVND (reference sequence).

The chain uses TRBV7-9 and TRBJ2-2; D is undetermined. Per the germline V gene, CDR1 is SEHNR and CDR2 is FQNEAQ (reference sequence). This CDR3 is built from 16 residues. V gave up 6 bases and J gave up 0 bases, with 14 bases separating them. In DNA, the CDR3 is TGTGCCAGCAGTGTTGGTCCCTCGGCGAACACCGGGGAGCTGTTTTTT. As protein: CASSVGPSANTGELFF. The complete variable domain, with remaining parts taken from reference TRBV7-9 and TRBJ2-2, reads DTGVSQNPRHKITKRGQNVTFRCDPISEHNRLYWYRQTLGQGPEFLTYFQNEAQLEKSRLLSDRFSAERPKGSFSTLEIQRTEQGDSAMYLCASSVGPSANTGELFFGEGSRLTVL.

Here the CDR3 reads CASSFGGAASGNTIYF. The CDR3 DNA follows: TGCGCCAGCAGCTTTGGAGGAGCGGCCTCTGGAAACACCATATATTTT. The chain joins TRBV5-1 to TRBJ1-3; D is undetermined. The CDR3 is made up of 16 amino acids. Trimming left V 2 bases short and J 0 bases short, with 12 bases between. The V gene's germline CDR1 is SGHRS and CDR2 YFSETQ. The full variable domain, completed using reference TRBV5-1 and TRBJ1-3, is KAGVTQTPRYLIKTRGQQVTLSCSPISGHRSVSWYQQTPGQGLQFLFEYFSETQRNKGNFPGRFSGRQFSNSRSEMNVSTLELGDSALYLCASSFGGAASGNTIYFGEGSWLTVV.

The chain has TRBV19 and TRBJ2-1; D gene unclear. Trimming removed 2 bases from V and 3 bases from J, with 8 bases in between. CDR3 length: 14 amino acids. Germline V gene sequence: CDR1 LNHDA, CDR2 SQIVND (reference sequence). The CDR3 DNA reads TGTGCCAGTAGTATACGCCCTATCTACAATGAGCAGTTCTTC. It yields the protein CASSIRPIYNEQFF.

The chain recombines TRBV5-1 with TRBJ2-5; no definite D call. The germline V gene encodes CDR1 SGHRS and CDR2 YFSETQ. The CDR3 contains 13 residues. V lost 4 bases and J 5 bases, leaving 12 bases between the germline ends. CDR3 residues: CASSPRTRETQYF. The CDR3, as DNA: TGCGCCAGCAGCCCGCGAACCCGGGAGACCCAGTACTTC.

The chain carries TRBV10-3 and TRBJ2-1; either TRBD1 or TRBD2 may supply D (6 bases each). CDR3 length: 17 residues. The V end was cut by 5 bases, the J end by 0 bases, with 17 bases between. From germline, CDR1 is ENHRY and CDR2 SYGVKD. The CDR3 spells CAISSSGDTFSYNEQFF. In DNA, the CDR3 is TGTGCCATCAGTAGTTCGGGGGACACCTTCTCCTACAATGAGCAGTTCTTC.

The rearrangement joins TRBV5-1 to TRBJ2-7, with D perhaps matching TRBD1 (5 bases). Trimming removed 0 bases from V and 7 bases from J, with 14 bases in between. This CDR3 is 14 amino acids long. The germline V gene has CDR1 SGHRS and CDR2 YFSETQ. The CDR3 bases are TGCGCCAGCAGCTTGGGACAGTCTCATGGGGAGCAGTACTTC. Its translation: CASSLGQSHGEQYF.

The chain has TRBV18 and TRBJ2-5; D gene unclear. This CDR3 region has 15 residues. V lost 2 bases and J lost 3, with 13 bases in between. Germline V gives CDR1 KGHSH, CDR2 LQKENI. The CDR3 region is CASSPDRRDKETQYF. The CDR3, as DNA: TGTGCCAGCTCACCAGATCGGAGAGACAAAGAGACCCAGTACTTC.

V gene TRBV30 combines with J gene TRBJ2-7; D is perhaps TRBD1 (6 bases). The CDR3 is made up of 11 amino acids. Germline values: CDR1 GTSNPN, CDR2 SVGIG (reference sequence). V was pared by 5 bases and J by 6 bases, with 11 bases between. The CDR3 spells CAWVSGVEQYF. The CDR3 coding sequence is TGTGCCTGGGTGTCAGGGGTCGAGCAGTACTTC.

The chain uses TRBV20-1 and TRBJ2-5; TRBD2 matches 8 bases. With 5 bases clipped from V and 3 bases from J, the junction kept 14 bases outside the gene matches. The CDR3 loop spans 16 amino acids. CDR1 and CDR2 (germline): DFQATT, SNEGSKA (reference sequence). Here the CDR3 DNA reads TGCAGTGCTCCCACGAAAGGCGGGGGGTGGGAAGAGACCCAGTACTTC. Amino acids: CSAPTKGGGWEETQYF.

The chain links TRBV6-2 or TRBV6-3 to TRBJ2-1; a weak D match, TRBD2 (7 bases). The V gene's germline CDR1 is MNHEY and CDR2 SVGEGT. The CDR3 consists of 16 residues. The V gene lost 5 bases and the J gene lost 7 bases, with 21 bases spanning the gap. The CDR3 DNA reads TGTGCCAGCAGTACTTATCGAGCGGGAAGGGGGAATGAGCAGTTCTTC. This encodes CASSTYRAGRGNEQFF.

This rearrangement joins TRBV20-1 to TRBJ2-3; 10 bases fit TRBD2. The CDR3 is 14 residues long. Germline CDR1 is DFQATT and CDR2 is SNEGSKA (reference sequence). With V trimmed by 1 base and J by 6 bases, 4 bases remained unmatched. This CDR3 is CSARASGRRDTQYF. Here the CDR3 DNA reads TGCAGTGCTAGAGCTAGCGGGAGAAGGGATACGCAGTATTTT.

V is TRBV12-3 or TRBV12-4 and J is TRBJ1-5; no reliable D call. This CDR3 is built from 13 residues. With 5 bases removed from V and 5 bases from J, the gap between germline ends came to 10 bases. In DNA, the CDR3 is TGTGCCAGCAGTCCGGCCCTATATCAGCCCCAGCATTTT. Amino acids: CASSPALYQPQHF.

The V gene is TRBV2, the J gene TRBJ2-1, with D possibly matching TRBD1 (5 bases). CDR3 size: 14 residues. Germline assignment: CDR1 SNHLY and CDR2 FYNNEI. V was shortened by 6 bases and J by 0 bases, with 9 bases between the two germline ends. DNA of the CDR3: TGTGCCAGCAGGGTTGACAGCTCCTACAATGAGCAGTTCTTC. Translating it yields CASRVDSSYNEQFF.

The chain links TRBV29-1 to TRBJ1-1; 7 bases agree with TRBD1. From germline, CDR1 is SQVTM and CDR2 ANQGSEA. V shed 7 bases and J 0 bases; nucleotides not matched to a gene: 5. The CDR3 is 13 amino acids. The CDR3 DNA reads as TGCAGCGCCGCGGGACAGATGAACACTGAAGCTTTCTTT. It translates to CSAAGQMNTEAFF.

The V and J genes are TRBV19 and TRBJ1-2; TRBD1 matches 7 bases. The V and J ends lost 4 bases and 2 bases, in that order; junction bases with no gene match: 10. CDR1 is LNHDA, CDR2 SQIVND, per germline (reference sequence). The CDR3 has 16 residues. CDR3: CASSNRGGQRNYGYTF. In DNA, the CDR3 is TGTGCCAGTAGTAACAGGGGAGGACAAAGGAACTATGGCTACACCTTC.